This T cell receptor (beta chain) derives from a study of regulatory T cells in long-lasting Graves disease. Sequencing libraries for TCR beta were prepared with iRepertoire HTBI primers and Arm-PCR of CDR3 regions. Original processing methods: Across the samples, identification revealed some 64 TRBV and 11 to 15 TRBJ segments. TCRdb reprocessed the multiplex PCR reads via MiXCR and lists one record per CDR3 protein. What appears here as the V and J calls and clone size reflects TCRdb's work, not the paper's. The data contain hundreds of thousands of distinct CDR3 sequences, more than 20% of them singletons. This clonotype was picked up many times. The antigen remains unidentified. V shed 7 bases and J shed 1 base, with 10 bases lying between them. The CDR3 consists of 13 residues. The time point here: persistent/refractory GD, antithyroid drugs over 5 years with positive TRAb. TCR sequences were obtained from RNA taken from PBMCs.

Study-wide results and limits: Accuracy was possibly reduced by small sample size. Between persistent patients, thousands of public clonotypes were shared, exceeding the 966 shared between new patients.

This TCR came from a female donor with Graves disease. The specimen comprised peripheral blood mononuclear cells (PBMCs), sampled when the disease was refractory, from a patient treated with antithyroid drugs. The chain is built from TRBV12-3 or TRBV12-4 and TRBJ1-2; D not certain. The CDR3 region has the DNA TGTGCCAGCACCCCTGGGGTTAACTATGGCTACACCTTC. It is translated as CASTPGVNYGYTF.